This TCR beta chain was sequenced in a study of T cell responses to AZD1222 COVID-19 vaccine. Trimming at V came to 4 bases and at J to 2 bases, leaving 0 bases not matched to a gene. The CDR3 has 14 amino acids. Germline values: CDR1 MNHEY, CDR2 SMNVEV (reference sequence). Some clones are missing from TCRdb's copy, which holds only in-frame ones; the method was immunoSEQ multiplex PCR. The data show 150,000 to 200,000 clones, approximately 94% seen once. The sequence was obtained from an adult in good health. The material sequenced was peripheral blood, taken on day 0 of AZD1222 vaccination. This rearrangement joins TRBV27 to TRBJ2-7; TRBD2 agrees at 12 bases. The CDR3 spells CASSWTSGTYEQYF. CDR3 bases: TGTGCCAGCAGTTGGACTAGCGGGACCTACGAGCAGTACTTC.